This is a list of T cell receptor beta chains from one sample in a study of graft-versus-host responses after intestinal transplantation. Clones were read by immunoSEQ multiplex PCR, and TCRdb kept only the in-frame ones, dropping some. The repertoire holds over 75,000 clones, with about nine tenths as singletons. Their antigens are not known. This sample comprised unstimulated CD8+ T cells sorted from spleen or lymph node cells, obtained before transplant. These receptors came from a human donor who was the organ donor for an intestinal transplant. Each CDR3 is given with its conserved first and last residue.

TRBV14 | CASSPITRDPVF
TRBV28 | CASSPGTSTNTEAFF
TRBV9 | CASRGQGDSPLHF
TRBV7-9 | CASVDSGNTEAFF
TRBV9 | CASSFDRSGGDYGYTF
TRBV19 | CASSVMATDGIQYF
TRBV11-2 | CASSLRGGAVGANVLTF
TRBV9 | CASSPPRGTEAFF
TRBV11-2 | CASSNLDRFSGNTIYF
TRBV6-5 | CASSYLDGSYGYTF
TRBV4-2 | CASSQDRKGGADTQYF
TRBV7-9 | CASSRGLAGGSYNEQFF
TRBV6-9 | CASSYTGPRGELFF
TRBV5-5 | CASSPTPLQGANEQFF
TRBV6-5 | CASSYTGGEQYF
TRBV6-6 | CASSYWRTQYF
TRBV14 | CASSPPDSPFYGYTF
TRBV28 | CASSPDNPVMRNTIYF
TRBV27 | CASPRGGPNTGELFF
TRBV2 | CASSQGHPHESYGYTF
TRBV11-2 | CASSHGQGTDTQYF
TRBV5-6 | CASSSDRELRDQPQHF
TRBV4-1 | CASSLGTDHGYTF
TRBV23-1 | CASSPEIMFF
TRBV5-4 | CASSSQYNEQFF
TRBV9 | CASSATGVSYNSPLHF
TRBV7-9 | CASSLLAGGEAFF
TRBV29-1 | CSVVGGSSYNEQFF
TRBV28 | CASSLARWATEAFF
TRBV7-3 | CASSFTVTGELFF
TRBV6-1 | CASSALTEPYNEQFF
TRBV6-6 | CASREVDRGYNEQFF
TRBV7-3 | CASSLRSGHSLDTIYF
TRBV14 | CASSQDPGTDDMNTEAFF
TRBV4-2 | CASSQVSLAGTGRYNEQFF
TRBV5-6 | CASSSSWGGRPQHF
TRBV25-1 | CASRTGNSNQPQHF
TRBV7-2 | CASSLEGILNTEAFF
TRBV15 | CATSKRDSISYEQYF
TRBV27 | CASSFVGYQETQYF
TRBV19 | CASTHRGAGGGYTF
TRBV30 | CASRGGPSYEQYF
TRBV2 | CASSELAGGLTDTQYF
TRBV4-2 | CASSLEAGEENTEAFF
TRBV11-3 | CASSLATFSNEQFF
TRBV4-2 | CASSQDFGLAAQYF
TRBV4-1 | CASSQESINTGELFF
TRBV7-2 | CASSPPPMADTQYF
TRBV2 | CASSKVGDRSNQPQHF
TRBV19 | CASSPSTGVPTEAFF
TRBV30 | CAWSSTLGGADTQYF